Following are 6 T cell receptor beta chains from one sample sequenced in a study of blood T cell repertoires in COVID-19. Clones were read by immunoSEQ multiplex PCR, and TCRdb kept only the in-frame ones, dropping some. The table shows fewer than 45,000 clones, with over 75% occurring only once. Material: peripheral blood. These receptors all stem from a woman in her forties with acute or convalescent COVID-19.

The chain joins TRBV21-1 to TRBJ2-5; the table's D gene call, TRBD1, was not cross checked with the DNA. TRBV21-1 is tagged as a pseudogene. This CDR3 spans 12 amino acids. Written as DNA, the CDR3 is TGTGCCAGCAGGCCAGGGATAGTGACCCAGTACTTC. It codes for CASRPGIVTQYF.

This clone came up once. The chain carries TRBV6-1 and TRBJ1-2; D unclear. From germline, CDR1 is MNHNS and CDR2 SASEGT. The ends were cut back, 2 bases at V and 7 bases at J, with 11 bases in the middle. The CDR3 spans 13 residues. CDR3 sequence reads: CASSEQHAGGYTF. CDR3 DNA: TGTGCCAGCAGTGAACAACACGCGGGTGGCTACACCTTC.

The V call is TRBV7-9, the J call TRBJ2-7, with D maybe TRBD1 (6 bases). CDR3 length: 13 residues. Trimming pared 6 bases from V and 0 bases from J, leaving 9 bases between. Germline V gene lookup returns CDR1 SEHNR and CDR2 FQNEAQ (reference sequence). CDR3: CASSRDTSYEQYF. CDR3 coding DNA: TGTGCCAGCAGTAGGGACACCTCCTACGAGCAGTACTTC.

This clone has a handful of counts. CDR3 nucleotide sequence: TGTGCCTGGACCCCTCCGGGACAGGGGCGATATGGCTACACCTTC. Translating it yields CAWTPPGQGRYGYTF. This chain joins TRBV30 and TRBJ1-2, with 10 bases fitting TRBD1. The CDR3 totals 15 residues. Germline values: CDR1 GTSNPN, CDR2 SVGIG (reference sequence). V gave up 4 bases and J gave up 5 bases; unmatched junction bases: 10.

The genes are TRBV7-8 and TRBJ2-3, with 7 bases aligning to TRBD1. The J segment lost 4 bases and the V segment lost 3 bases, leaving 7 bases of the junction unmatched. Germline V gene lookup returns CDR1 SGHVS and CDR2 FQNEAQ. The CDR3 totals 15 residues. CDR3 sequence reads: CASSFSTGTADTQYF. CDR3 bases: TGTGCCAGCAGCTTTTCGACAGGGACGGCAGATACGCAGTATTTT.

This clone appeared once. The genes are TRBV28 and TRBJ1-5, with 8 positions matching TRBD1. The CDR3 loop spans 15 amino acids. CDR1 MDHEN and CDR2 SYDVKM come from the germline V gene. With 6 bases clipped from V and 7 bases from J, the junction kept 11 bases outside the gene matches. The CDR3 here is CASSRRQGIGQPQHF. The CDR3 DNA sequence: TGTGCCAGCAGCCGTCGACAGGGGATCGGGCAGCCCCAGCATTTT.